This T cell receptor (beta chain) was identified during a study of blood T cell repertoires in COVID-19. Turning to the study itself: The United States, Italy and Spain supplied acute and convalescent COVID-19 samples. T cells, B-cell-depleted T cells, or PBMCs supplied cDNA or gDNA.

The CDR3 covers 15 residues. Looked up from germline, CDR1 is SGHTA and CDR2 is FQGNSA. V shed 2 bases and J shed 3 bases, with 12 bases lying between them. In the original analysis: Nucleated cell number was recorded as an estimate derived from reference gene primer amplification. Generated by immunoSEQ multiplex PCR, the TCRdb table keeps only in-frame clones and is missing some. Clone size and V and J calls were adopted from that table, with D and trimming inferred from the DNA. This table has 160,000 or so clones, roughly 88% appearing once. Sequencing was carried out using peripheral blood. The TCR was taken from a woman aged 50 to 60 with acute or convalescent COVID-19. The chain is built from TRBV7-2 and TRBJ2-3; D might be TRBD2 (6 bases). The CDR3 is CASSLLNSGTDTQYF. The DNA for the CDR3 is TGTGCCAGCAGCTTACTTAATAGCGGAACAGATACGCAGTATTTT.